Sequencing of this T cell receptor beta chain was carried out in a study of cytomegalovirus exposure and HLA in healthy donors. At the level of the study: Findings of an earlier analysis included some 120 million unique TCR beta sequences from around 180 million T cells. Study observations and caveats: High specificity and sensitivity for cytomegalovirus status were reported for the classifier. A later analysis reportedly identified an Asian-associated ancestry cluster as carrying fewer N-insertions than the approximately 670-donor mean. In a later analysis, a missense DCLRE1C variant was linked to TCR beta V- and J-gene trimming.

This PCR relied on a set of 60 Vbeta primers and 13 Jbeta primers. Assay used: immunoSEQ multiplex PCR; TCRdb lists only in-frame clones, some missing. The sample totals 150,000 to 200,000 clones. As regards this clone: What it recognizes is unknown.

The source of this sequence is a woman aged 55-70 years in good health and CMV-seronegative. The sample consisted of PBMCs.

CDR3 in DNA: TGTGCCAGTAGCACTAGCGGGATCTCCTACAATGAGCAGTTCTTC. It is translated as CASSTSGISYNEQFF. The J gene is TRBJ2-1, the V gene TRBV19; 10 bases map to TRBD2. In germline, CDR1 is LNHDA, CDR2 SQIVND (reference sequence). The V gene end was trimmed by 6 bases and the J gene end by 0 bases; junction bases not matched to a gene: 2. The CDR3 runs 15 residues.